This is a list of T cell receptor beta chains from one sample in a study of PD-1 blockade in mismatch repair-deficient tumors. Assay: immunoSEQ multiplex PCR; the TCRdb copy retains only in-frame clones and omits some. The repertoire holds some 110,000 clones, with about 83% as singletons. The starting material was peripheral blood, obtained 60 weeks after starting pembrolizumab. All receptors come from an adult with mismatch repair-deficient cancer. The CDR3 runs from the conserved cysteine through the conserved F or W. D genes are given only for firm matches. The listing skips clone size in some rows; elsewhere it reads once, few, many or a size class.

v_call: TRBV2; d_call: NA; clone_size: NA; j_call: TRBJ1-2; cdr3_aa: CASSPGSNYGYTF; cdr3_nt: TGTGCCAGCAGCCCCGGGAGTAACTATGGCTACACCTTC
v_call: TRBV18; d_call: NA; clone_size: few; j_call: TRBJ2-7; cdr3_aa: CASSPKFGSYEQYF; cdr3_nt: TGTGCCAGCTCACCGAAGTTCGGCTCCTACGAGCAGTACTTC
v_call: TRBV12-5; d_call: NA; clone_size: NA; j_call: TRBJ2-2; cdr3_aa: CASGLGRKISRTENTGELFF; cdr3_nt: TGTGCTAGTGGTTTGGGCCGGAAGATAAGCCGGACAGAGAACACCGGGGAGCTGTTTTTT
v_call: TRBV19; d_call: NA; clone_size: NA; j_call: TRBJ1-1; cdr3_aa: CASSDRHNTEAFF; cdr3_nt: TGTGCCAGTAGCGACAGACACAACACTGAAGCTTTCTTT
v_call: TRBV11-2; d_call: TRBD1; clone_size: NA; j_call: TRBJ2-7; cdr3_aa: CASSLEWGPGGYEQYF; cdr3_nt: TGTGCCAGCAGCTTAGAGTGGGGGCCAGGGGGCTACGAGCAGTACTTC
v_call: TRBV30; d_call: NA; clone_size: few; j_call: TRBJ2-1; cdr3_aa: CAWRRDSGTQFF; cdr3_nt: TGTGCCTGGAGGAGGGACTCCGGCACGCAGTTCTTC
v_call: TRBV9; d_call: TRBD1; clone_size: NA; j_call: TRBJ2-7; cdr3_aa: CASSVDRARDEQYF; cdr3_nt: TGTGCCAGCAGCGTGGACAGGGCTCGGGACGAGCAGTACTTC
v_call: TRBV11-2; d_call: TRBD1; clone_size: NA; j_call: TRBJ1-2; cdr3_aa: CASSQTGVGGYTF; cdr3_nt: TGTGCCAGCAGCCAAACAGGGGTTGGTGGCTACACCTTC
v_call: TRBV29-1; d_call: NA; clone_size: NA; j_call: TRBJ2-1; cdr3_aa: CSVEAASALYNEQFF; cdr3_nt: TGCAGCGTTGAAGCCGCTAGCGCCCTCTACAATGAGCAGTTCTTC
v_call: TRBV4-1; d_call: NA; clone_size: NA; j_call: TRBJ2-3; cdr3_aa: CASSQPPDRAVGTDTQYF; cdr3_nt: TGCGCCAGCAGCCAACCTCCGGACCGCGCTGTCGGGACAGATACGCAGTATTTT
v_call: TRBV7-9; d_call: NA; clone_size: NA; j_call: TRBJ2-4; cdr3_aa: CASSLSTAVRNIQYF; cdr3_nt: TGTGCCAGCAGCTTATCTACGGCCGTTAGAAACATTCAGTACTTC
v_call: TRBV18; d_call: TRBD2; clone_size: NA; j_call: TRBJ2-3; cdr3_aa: CASSPGLTSTDTQYF; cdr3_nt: TGTGCCAGCTCACCGGGACTAACTAGCACAGATACGCAGTATTTT
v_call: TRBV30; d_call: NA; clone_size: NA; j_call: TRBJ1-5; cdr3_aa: CAWSEAEDQPQHF; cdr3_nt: TGTGCCTGGAGTGAGGCGGAGGATCAGCCCCAGCATTTT
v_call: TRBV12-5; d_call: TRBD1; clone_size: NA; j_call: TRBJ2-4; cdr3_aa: CASGRTGEGKNIQYF; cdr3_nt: TGTGCTAGTGGTCGGACAGGGGAAGGCAAAAACATTCAGTACTTC
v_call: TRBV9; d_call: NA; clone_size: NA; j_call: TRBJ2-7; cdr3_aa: CASSVEGGLPYF; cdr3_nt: TGTGCCAGCAGCGTGGAAGGGGGGTTACCGTACTTC
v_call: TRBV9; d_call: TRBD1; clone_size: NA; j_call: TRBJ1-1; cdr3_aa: CASSAGTGTEAFF; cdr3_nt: TGTGCCAGCAGCGCCGGGACAGGAACTGAAGCTTTCTTT
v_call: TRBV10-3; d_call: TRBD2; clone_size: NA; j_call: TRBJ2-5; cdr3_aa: CAISRTSGRGGEETQYF; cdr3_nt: TGTGCCATCAGCCGGACTAGCGGGAGAGGGGGAGAGGAGACCCAGTACTTC
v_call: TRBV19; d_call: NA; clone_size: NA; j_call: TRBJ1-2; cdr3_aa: CASSISVLNGYTF; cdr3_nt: TGTGCCAGTAGTATAAGTGTACTGAATGGCTACACCTTC
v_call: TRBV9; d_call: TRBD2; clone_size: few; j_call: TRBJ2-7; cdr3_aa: CASSFSGSSYEQYF; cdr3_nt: TGTGCCAGCAGCTTTAGCGGGAGCTCCTACGAGCAGTACTTC
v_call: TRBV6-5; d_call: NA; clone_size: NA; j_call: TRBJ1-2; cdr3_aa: CASSETDYGYTF; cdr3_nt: TGTGCCAGCAGTGAGACAGATTATGGCTACACCTTC
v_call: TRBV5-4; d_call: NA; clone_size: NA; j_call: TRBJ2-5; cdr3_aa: CASSLASGYQETQYF; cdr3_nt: TGTGCCAGCAGCTTGGCGTCGGGGTACCAAGAGACCCAGTACTTC
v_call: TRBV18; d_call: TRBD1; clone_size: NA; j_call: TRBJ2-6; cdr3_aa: CASSPDRAGANVLTF; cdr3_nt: TGTGCCAGCTCACCGGACAGGGCGGGGGCCAACGTCCTGACTTTC
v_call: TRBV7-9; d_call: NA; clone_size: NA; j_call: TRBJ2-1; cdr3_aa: CASSLGPSSYNEQFF; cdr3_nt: TGTGCCAGCAGCTTAGGACCCAGCTCCTACAATGAGCAGTTCTTC
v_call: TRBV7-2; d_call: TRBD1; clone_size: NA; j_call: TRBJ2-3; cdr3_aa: CASSPGDSSTDTQYF; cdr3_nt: TGTGCCAGCAGCCCTGGGGACAGCAGCACAGATACGCAGTATTTT
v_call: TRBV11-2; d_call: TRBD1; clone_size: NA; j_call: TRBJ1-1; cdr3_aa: CASSLGTGQLNTEAFF; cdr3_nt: TGTGCCAGCAGCCTTGGGACAGGGCAACTGAACACTGAAGCTTTCTTT
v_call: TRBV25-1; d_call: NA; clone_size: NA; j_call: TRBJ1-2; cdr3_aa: CASSESGRSNYGYTF; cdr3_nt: TGTGCCAGCAGTGAATCGGGCAGGTCAAACTATGGCTACACCTTC
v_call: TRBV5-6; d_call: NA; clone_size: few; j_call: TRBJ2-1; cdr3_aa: CASSLAPRGEQFF; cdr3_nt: TGTGCCAGCAGTTTAGCCCCTCGGGGGGAGCAGTTCTTC
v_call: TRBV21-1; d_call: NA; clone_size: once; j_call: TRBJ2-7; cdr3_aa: CASSQGLAGVGAVQYF; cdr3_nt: TGTGCCAGCAGCCAGGGACTAGCGGGAGTGGGGGCAGTGCAGTACTTC
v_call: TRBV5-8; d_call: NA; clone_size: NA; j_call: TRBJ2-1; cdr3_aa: CASSGWITGVETSAVDEQFF; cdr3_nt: TGTGCCAGCAGTGGTTGGATCACAGGGGTCGAAACTAGCGCTGTTGATGAGCAGTTCTTC
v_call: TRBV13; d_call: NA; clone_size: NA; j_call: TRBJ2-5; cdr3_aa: CASSGTDQETQYF; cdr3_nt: TGTGCCAGCTCCGGGACTGATCAAGAGACCCAGTACTTC
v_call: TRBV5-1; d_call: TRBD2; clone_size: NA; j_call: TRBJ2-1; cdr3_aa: CASREASGRVSNEQFF; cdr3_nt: TGCGCCAGCCGTGAGGCTAGCGGGAGAGTTAGCAATGAGCAGTTCTTC
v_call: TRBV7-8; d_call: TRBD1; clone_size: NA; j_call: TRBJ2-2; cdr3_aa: CASSLEETGLGELFF; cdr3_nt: TGTGCCAGCAGCTTAGAGGAGACAGGGCTCGGGGAGCTGTTTTTT
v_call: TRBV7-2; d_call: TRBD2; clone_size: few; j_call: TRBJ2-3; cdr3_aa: CASSLGRGGTDTQYF; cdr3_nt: TGTGCCAGCAGCTTAGGTCGGGGGGGCACAGATACGCAGTATTTT
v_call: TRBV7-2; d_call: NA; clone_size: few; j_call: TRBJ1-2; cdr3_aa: CATRPVGYGYTF; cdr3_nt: TGTGCCACCCGGCCAGTTGGCTATGGCTACACCTTC
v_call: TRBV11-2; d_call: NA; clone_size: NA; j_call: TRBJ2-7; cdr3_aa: CASSLDVHYEQYF; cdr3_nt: TGTGCCAGCAGCTTAGATGTCCACTACGAGCAGTACTTC
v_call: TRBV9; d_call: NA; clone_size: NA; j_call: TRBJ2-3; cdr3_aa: CASSLFAGSHTDTQYF; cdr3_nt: TGTGCCAGCAGCCTCTTCGCCGGCTCTCACACAGATACGCAGTATTTT
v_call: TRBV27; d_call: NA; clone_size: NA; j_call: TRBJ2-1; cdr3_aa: CASSFSGDNEQFF; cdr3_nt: TGTGCCAGCAGTTTTAGTGGCGATAATGAGCAGTTCTTC
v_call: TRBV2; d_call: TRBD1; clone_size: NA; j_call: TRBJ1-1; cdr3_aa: CAKETGSGNTEAFF; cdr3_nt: TGTGCCAAAGAGACAGGGAGCGGGAACACTGAAGCTTTCTTT
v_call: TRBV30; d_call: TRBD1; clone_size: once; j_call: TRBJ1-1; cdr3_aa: CAWSPRGRGQTEAFF; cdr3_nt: TGTGCCTGGAGTCCCCGGGGCAGGGGGCAAACTGAAGCTTTCTTT
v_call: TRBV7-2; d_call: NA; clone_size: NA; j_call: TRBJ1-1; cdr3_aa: CASSLVPENTEAFF; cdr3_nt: TGTGCCAGCAGCTTAGTTCCGGAAAACACTGAAGCTTTCTTT
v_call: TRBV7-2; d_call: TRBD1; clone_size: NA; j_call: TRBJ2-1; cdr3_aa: CASSFSAGTGNEQFF; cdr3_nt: TGTGCCAGCAGCTTCTCTGCCGGGACAGGCAATGAGCAGTTCTTC
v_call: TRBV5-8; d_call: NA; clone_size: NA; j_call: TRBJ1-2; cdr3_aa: CASSSGSYGYTF; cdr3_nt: TGTGCCAGCAGCTCCGGGTCCTATGGCTACACCTTC
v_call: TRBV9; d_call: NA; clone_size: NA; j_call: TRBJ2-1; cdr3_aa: CASSVAGTEYNEQFF; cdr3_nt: TGTGCCAGCAGCGTAGCAGGGACGGAATACAATGAGCAGTTCTTC